The rows below give T cell receptor beta chains drawn from one sample of a study of blood T cells in healthy people across ages. A single record per CDR3 protein comes from TCRdb applying MiXCR to the 5' RACE reads. The sample shows 650,000 to 1,000,000 distinct CDR3 sequences, roughly 34% of them seen only once. Sequencing input: blood. The receptor source for this set is a man between 18 and 29 years old in good health. Both conserved end residues are part of each CDR3. A D gene is named only where the DNA matches it firmly. Clone size is given for some rows only: seen once, a few or many times, or a class if the clone is expanded.

d_gene	v_gene	j_gene	abundance	CDR3nt	CDR3aa
-	TRBV5-5	TRBJ2-7	few	TGTGCCAGCAGCCCTTCTATGGAGGGAGTGCGCTACGAGCAGTACTTC	CASSPSMEGVRYEQYF
-	TRBV19	TRBJ1-5	-	TGTGCCTGTAGTGCGGTAACAAGCGTCGAATATAGCAATCAGCCCCAGCATTTT	CACSAVTSVEYSNQPQHF
-	TRBV12-3/TRBV12-4	TRBJ2-7	-	TGTGCCAGCAGCTCCGGGAACAATGAGCAGTACTTC	CASSSGNNEQYF
TRBD1	TRBV6-5	TRBJ1-1	-	TGTGCCAGCAGTCCTACAGGGGCCCTAAACACTGAAGCTTTCTTT	CASSPTGALNTEAFF
-	TRBV6-2/TRBV6-3	TRBJ1-1	-	TGTGCCAGCAGTAACTGGGACACTGAAGCTTTCTTT	CASSNWDTEAFF
TRBD1	TRBV24-1	TRBJ2-5	-	TGTGCCACCAGTGAAGGGACAGCAGACACTGAGCAGTACTTC	CATSEGTADTEQYF
-	TRBV7-2	TRBJ1-2	many	TGTGCCAGCAGCTTACACAGGTTGTATGGCTACACCTTC	CASSLHRLYGYTF
TRBD1	TRBV6-6	TRBJ2-7	many	TGTGCCAGCAGTCCCCGACAGGGGGCCGCCTACGAGCAGTACTTC	CASSPRQGAAYEQYF
-	TRBV12-5	TRBJ1-1	-	TGTGCTAGTGGACCTGGGCGGGCAGCCTTTAACACTGAAGCTTTCTTT	CASGPGRAAFNTEAFF
-	TRBV10-3	TRBJ1-1	-	TGTGCCATCGCGTCAGGGCAGACAAACACTGAAGCTTTCTTT	CAIASGQTNTEAFF
-	TRBV7-2	TRBJ2-4	-	TGTGCCAGCAGCTCCCGTCCGCAGGGGATCAAAAACATTCAGTACTTC	CASSSRPQGIKNIQYF
TRBD1	TRBV6-1	TRBJ1-1	-	TGTGCCAGCAGTGAATTCGAGACAGGGGAATCGGACACTGAAGCTTTCTTT	CASSEFETGESDTEAFF
-	TRBV12-3/TRBV12-4	TRBJ1-5	-	TGTGCCAGCAGCAAAGGGACGACCGGGCAGCCCCAGCATTTT	CASSKGTTGQPQHF
-	TRBV6-5	TRBJ2-7	few	TGTGCCAGCAGTTCTCTAGGAACCCAGTACTTC	CASSSLGTQYF
TRBD1	TRBV12-3/TRBV12-4	TRBJ2-3	few	TGTGCCAGCAGTTCGGACAGGGCGCTCACAGATACGCAGTATTTT	CASSSDRALTDTQYF
-	TRBV4-3	TRBJ2-7	many	TGCGCCAGCAGCCAGGGCGACGAGCAGTACTTC	CASSQGDEQYF
TRBD1	TRBV6-6	TRBJ2-1	few	TGTGCCAGCAGTTACTCGGACAGGGTCAACAATGAGCAGTTCTTC	CASSYSDRVNNEQFF
-	TRBV24-1	TRBJ2-7	few	TGTGCCACCAGTCAACCTACTACAGGGCCCCCCTACTACGAGCAGTACTTC	CATSQPTTGPPYYEQYF
-	TRBV3-1	TRBJ2-1	many	TGTGCCAGCAGCCAAGGGGTTGCTGAGCAGTTCTTC	CASSQGVAEQFF
TRBD1	TRBV6-5	TRBJ1-2	many	TGTGCCAGCAGTTACTTTGACAGGGGAGGTGGCTACACCTTC	CASSYFDRGGGYTF
-	TRBV9	TRBJ2-6	-	TGTGCCAGCAGCGTAGCTTCCCTCGCCTTGGGGGCCAACGTCCTGACTTTC	CASSVASLALGANVLTF
-	TRBV2	TRBJ2-2	-	TGTGCCAGCAGGCTACGGGACTCCAACACCGGGGAGCTGTTTTTT	CASRLRDSNTGELFF
-	TRBV7-2	TRBJ1-2	-	TGTGCCAGCAGCTTAGCCGGCAGACAGACTGGCTACACCTTC	CASSLAGRQTGYTF
-	TRBV20-1	TRBJ1-2	-	TGCAGTGCTCATGCCCGGCGACCAGATGGCTACACCTTC	CSAHARRPDGYTF
-	TRBV4-1	TRBJ2-6	-	TGCGCCAGCAGCCAGGCCGGGACTCCATCCTCTGGGGCCAGCGTCCTGACTTTC	CASSQAGTPSSGASVLTF
-	TRBV20-1	TRBJ2-3	-	TGCAGTGCCCAGGGGGGGTTCACAGATACGCAGTATTTT	CSAQGGFTDTQYF
-	TRBV7-9	TRBJ2-1	few	TGTGCCAGCAGCCGAGGTCCGGACTTATACAATGAGCAGTTCTTC	CASSRGPDLYNEQFF
TRBD2	TRBV7-2	TRBJ2-3	many	TGTGCCAGCAGCTCCCACTCGCGGGGGGTCACAGATACGCAGTATTTT	CASSSHSRGVTDTQYF
-	TRBV7-9	TRBJ2-3	many	TGTGCCAGCAGCCTAACCGTAACAGGGATCGTCAGGGATACGCAGTATTTT	CASSLTVTGIVRDTQYF
TRBD2	TRBV18	TRBJ2-7	-	TGTGCCAGCCAAGTAGCGGGAAGCTCGAATGAGCAGTACTTC	CASQVAGSSNEQYF
-	TRBV20-1	TRBJ1-3	-	TGCAGTGCCAGCGGACGGGAGGGAAACACCATATATTTT	CSASGREGNTIYF
TRBD2	TRBV29-1	TRBJ2-1	-	TGCAGCGCTCCCCGGGGCGGGAGCTCCTACAATGAGCAGTTCTTC	CSAPRGGSSYNEQFF
TRBD1	TRBV7-9	TRBJ2-5	once	TGTGCCAGCAGCTTAGGGGACAGGGATTTTCAAGAGACCCAGTACTTC	CASSLGDRDFQETQYF
-	TRBV29-1	TRBJ1-1	-	TGCAGCGTTAGCACAGGGAAGGGAACTGAAGCTTTCTTT	CSVSTGKGTEAFF
-	TRBV7-9	TRBJ1-4	-	TGTGCCAGCAGCCCCGTGAGGGGAAATGAAAAACTGTTTTTT	CASSPVRGNEKLFF
TRBD2	TRBV7-2	TRBJ2-1	many	TGTGCCAGCAGCTTAAACCCTAGCGGTTCTTACAATGAGCAGTTCTTC	CASSLNPSGSYNEQFF
-	TRBV25-1	TRBJ1-4	-	TGTGCCAGCAGTGAATCCGGGGGGCTGAATGAAAAACTGTTTTTT	CASSESGGLNEKLFF
TRBD2	TRBV7-2	TRBJ2-5	-	TGTGCCAGCAGCTTAGGGGGAAGGCTAGCGGCAGAGACCCAGTACTTC	CASSLGGRLAAETQYF
TRBD2	TRBV12-3/TRBV12-4	TRBJ2-7	-	TGTGCCAGCAGTCCCCCTGCGGGGGGCAACAATGAGCAGTACTTC	CASSPPAGGNNEQYF
TRBD1	TRBV20-1	TRBJ1-4	once	TGCAGTGCTAGGATAGACAGGGGGCATGAAAAACTGTTTTTT	CSARIDRGHEKLFF